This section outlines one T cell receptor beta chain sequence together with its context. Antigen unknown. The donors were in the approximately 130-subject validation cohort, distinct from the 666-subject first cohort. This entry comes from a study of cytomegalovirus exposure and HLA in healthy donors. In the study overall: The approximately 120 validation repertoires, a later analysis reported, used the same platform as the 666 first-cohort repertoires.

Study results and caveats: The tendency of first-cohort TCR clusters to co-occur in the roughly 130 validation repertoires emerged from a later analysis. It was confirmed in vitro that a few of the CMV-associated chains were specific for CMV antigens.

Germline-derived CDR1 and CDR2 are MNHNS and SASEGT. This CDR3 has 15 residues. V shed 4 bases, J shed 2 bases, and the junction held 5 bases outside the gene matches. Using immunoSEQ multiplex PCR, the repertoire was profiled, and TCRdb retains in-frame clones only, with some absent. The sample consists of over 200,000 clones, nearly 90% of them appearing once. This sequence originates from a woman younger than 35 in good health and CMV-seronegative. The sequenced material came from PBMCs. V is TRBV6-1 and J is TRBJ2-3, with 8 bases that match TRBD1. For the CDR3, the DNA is TGTGCCAGCAGTGTACAGGGGGGACACACAGATACGCAGTATTTT. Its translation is CASSVQGGHTDTQYF.